Listed below are T cell receptor beta chains from one sample, sequenced in a study of blood T cells in healthy people across ages. Using its own MiXCR run on the 5' RACE reads, TCRdb lists one record per CDR3 protein. Among about 970,000 distinct CDR3 sequences listed, roughly 51% were seen once. Sequencing used blood. Receptors were obtained from a woman aged 60 to 75 in good health. Both conserved end residues are part of each CDR3. The D gene is left open where the match is weak. A row's size may be missing; if present it is once, few, many or a size class.

V gene: TRBV7-2
J gene: TRBJ2-7
D gene: -
clone size: -
CDR3 protein: CASSPRREYEQYF
CDR3 DNA: TGTGCCAGCAGCCCCCGTCGGGAATACGAGCAGTACTTC

V gene: TRBV15
J gene: TRBJ1-4
D gene: -
clone size: many
CDR3 protein: CATSRDRGRDEKLFF
CDR3 DNA: TGTGCCACCAGCAGAGATCGCGGCAGAGATGAAAAACTGTTTTTT

V gene: TRBV6-2/TRBV6-3
J gene: TRBJ2-3
D gene: -
clone size: -
CDR3 protein: CASSYRRGTDTQYF
CDR3 DNA: TGTGCCAGCAGTTACCGACGGGGCACAGATACGCAGTATTTT

V gene: TRBV29-1
J gene: TRBJ2-7
D gene: -
clone size: -
CDR3 protein: CSVESRRHEQYF
CDR3 DNA: TGCAGCGTTGAGTCCAGGAGACACGAGCAGTACTTC

V gene: TRBV20-1
J gene: TRBJ2-1
D gene: -
clone size: -
CDR3 protein: CSARNSGSGLLNEQFF
CDR3 DNA: TGCAGTGCTAGGAATTCCGGCAGCGGGCTGCTCAATGAGCAGTTCTTC

V gene: TRBV7-2
J gene: TRBJ2-1
D gene: -
clone size: -
CDR3 protein: CASSPPLYNEQFF
CDR3 DNA: TGTGCCAGCAGCCCCCCCCTCTACAATGAGCAGTTCTTC

V gene: TRBV2
J gene: TRBJ2-3
D gene: TRBD2
clone size: -
CDR3 protein: CASSGASGRADTQYF
CDR3 DNA: TGTGCCAGCAGTGGGGCTAGCGGGAGGGCCGACACGCAGTATTTT

V gene: TRBV7-9
J gene: TRBJ2-1
D gene: -
clone size: -
CDR3 protein: CASSSPGRAVSNEQFF
CDR3 DNA: TGTGCCAGCAGCTCGCCGGGACGAGCGGTGTCCAATGAGCAGTTCTTC

V gene: TRBV12-3/TRBV12-4
J gene: TRBJ2-3
D gene: TRBD2
clone size: -
CDR3 protein: CASSLSIGLANTDTQYF
CDR3 DNA: TGTGCCAGCAGTTTAAGTATAGGACTAGCGAACACAGATACGCAGTATTTT

V gene: TRBV2
J gene: TRBJ2-7
D gene: -
clone size: -
CDR3 protein: CASIRGLISSYEQYF
CDR3 DNA: TGTGCCAGCATCCGGGGGCTCATAAGCTCCTACGAGCAGTACTTC

V gene: TRBV12-3/TRBV12-4
J gene: TRBJ1-2
D gene: TRBD1
clone size: -
CDR3 protein: CASNRQGMHGYTF
CDR3 DNA: TGTGCCAGCAACCGACAGGGAATGCATGGCTACACCTTC

V gene: TRBV20-1
J gene: TRBJ2-3
D gene: -
clone size: few
CDR3 protein: CSASESTDTQYF
CDR3 DNA: TGCAGTGCTAGTGAGAGCACAGATACGCAGTATTTT

V gene: TRBV6-1
J gene: TRBJ1-1
D gene: TRBD1
clone size: -
CDR3 protein: CASRGQGWGTDEAFF
CDR3 DNA: TGTGCCAGCCGGGGACAGGGTTGGGGAACAGATGAAGCTTTCTTT